This T cell receptor beta chain was obtained from a study of technical replicates of blood from several donors. This CDR3 is 15 amino acids long. The V segment lost 4 bases and the J segment 2 bases; nucleotides outside the gene matches: 7. The germline CDR1 and CDR2 sequences are MDHEN and SYDVKM. Sequenced by immunoSEQ multiplex PCR; TCRdb stores in-frame clones only, minus some. The data contain more than 95,000 clones, about 96% of them singletons. The chain combines TRBV28 with TRBJ1-2; TRBD1 matches 7 bases. Sequencing was carried out using T cells isolated from PBMCs. The source of this sequence is a human donor in good health. The CDR3: CASSSAGTENYGYTF. For the CDR3, the DNA is TGTGCCAGCAGTTCGGCGGGGACAGAGAACTATGGCTACACCTTC.